A single count supports the clone carrying this T cell receptor (beta chain). Its antigen remains unidentified. The record originates from a study of Graves' ophthalmopathy and Graves' hyperthyroidism. Points from the study as a whole: Most thyroid-expanded clonotypes exceeding 0.001 frequency were also found in blood. Ophthalmopathy versus stable hyperthyroidism: 13-signature model gave 85% to 90% sensitivity, just under 82% specificity.

Active ophthalmopathy (CAS at least 3, NOSPECS at least 4), lasting under 3 months. Out of around 10 ml of fresh peripheral blood, PBMCs were obtained. Germline V gene lookup returns CDR1 DFQATT and CDR2 SNEGSKA (reference sequence). The CDR3 has 13 amino acids. Trimming cost V 1 base and J 2 bases, with 8 bases left between them. Scientists amplified the TCR beta CDR3 regions from RNA transcripts. Investigators did first-round RT-PCR with HTBI primers, then second-round multiplex PCR. TCRdb itself ran the multiplex PCR reads through MiXCR, one entry per CDR3 protein. The data contain about 57,000 distinct CDR3 sequences, under 55% of them seen just once; the ten biggest clones take up roughly 5%.

This chain uses TRBV20-1 with TRBJ1-2; tentatively, D is TRBD1 (6 bases). Sequencing used peripheral blood. This TCR was recovered from an adult woman with Graves' ophthalmopathy. CDR3 sequence (DNA): TGCAGTGCTAGAGGCACAGGGAACTATGGCTACACCTTC. Translated: CSARGTGNYGYTF.